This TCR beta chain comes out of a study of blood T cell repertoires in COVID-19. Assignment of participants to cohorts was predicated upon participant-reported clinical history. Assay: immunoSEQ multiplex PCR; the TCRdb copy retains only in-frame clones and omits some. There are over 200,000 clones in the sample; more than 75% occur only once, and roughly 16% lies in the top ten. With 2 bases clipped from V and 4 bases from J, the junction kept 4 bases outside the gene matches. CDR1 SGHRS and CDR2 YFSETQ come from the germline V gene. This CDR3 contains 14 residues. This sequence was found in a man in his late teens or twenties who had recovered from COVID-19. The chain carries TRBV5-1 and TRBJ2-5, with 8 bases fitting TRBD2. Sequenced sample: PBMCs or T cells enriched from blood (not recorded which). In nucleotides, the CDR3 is TGCGCCAGCAGCTTCACCGGGAGGGCAGAGACCCAGTACTTC. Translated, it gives CASSFTGRAETQYF.